Listed below are T cell receptor beta chains from one sample, sequenced in a study of cytomegalovirus exposure and HLA in healthy donors. The repertoire was sequenced with immunoSEQ multiplex PCR; TCRdb's copy has only in-frame clones and lacks some. The profile covers 120,000 to 150,000 clones, with about three quarters appearing a single time and approximately 1.8% taken by the ten largest. Source material: PBMCs. The receptors here all came from a man aged 40-49 years in good health and CMV-seronegative. CDR3s leave out the opening cysteine and the closing phenylalanine or tryptophan. D genes are given only for firm matches.

V gene: TRBV4-2
J gene: TRBJ1-1
CDR3 length: 12
D gene: -
CDR3 protein: ASSATVMNTEAF

V gene: TRBV12-5
J gene: TRBJ2-1
CDR3 length: 11
D gene: TRBD2
CDR3 protein: ASGTSGVNEQF

V gene: TRBV5-1
J gene: TRBJ1-1
CDR3 length: 10
D gene: -
CDR3 protein: ASATGNTEAF

V gene: TRBV7-6
J gene: TRBJ1-6
CDR3 length: 16
D gene: -
CDR3 protein: ASSLLPTGDKRNSPLH

V gene: TRBV12-5
J gene: TRBJ2-1
CDR3 length: 13
D gene: TRBD1
CDR3 protein: ASGLPGTGRNEQF

V gene: TRBV5-1
J gene: TRBJ1-4
CDR3 length: 14
D gene: -
CDR3 protein: ASSLWQGATNEKLF

V gene: TRBV6-5
J gene: TRBJ2-7
CDR3 length: 14
D gene: -
CDR3 protein: ASSYSLASATYEQY

V gene: TRBV23-1
J gene: TRBJ2-2
CDR3 length: 13
D gene: TRBD1
CDR3 protein: ASSPLGQGNGELF

V gene: TRBV30
J gene: TRBJ2-1
CDR3 length: 15
D gene: TRBD2
CDR3 protein: AWSVPTEREIMNEQF

V gene: TRBV7-9
J gene: TRBJ2-7
CDR3 length: 15
D gene: TRBD2
CDR3 protein: ASSPGDGGTRSYEQY

V gene: TRBV5-1
J gene: TRBJ2-2
CDR3 length: 13
D gene: -
CDR3 protein: ASSSQEGDTGELF

V gene: TRBV4-1
J gene: TRBJ2-7
CDR3 length: 16
D gene: TRBD1
CDR3 protein: ASSQVDLTGTGPYEQY

V gene: TRBV19
J gene: TRBJ1-1
CDR3 length: 12
D gene: TRBD1
CDR3 protein: ASSIGQGNTEAF

V gene: TRBV11-2
J gene: TRBJ1-3
CDR3 length: 13
D gene: TRBD1
CDR3 protein: ASSLVGQPGNTIY

V gene: TRBV7-9
J gene: TRBJ2-5
CDR3 length: 14
D gene: -
CDR3 protein: ASSSLGQLQGETQY

V gene: TRBV7-9
J gene: TRBJ2-7
CDR3 length: 10
D gene: -
CDR3 protein: ASSLSSYEQY

V gene: TRBV11-1
J gene: TRBJ1-2
CDR3 length: 11
D gene: -
CDR3 protein: ASSFASRGGYT

V gene: TRBV4-1
J gene: TRBJ1-4
CDR3 length: 16
D gene: TRBD1
CDR3 protein: ASSPRNFRDSLNEKLF

V gene: TRBV4-3
J gene: TRBJ2-7
CDR3 length: 16
D gene: TRBD2
CDR3 protein: ASSQDLALAGAMGEQY

V gene: TRBV27
J gene: TRBJ2-1
CDR3 length: 15
D gene: TRBD2
CDR3 protein: ASSVTTPGLAGEWQF

V gene: TRBV7-9
J gene: TRBJ1-1
CDR3 length: 9
D gene: -
CDR3 protein: ASSPDTEAF

V gene: TRBV6-6
J gene: TRBJ2-1
CDR3 length: 11
D gene: -
CDR3 protein: ASRLQVYNEQF

V gene: TRBV5-4
J gene: TRBJ1-6
CDR3 length: 14
D gene: TRBD1
CDR3 protein: ASSDGTGSNNSPLH

V gene: TRBV5-3
J gene: TRBJ1-5
CDR3 length: 14
D gene: -
CDR3 protein: ARSCGWRVRSWPQH

V gene: TRBV19
J gene: TRBJ2-2
CDR3 length: 14
D gene: -
CDR3 protein: ASSIGLRGNTGELF

V gene: TRBV7-2
J gene: TRBJ2-7
CDR3 length: 15
D gene: -
CDR3 protein: ASSLHTGRAGWNEQY

V gene: TRBV4-1
J gene: TRBJ2-7
CDR3 length: 13
D gene: TRBD1
CDR3 protein: ASSPPGQGAGEQY

V gene: TRBV5-1
J gene: TRBJ1-2
CDR3 length: 12
D gene: TRBD1
CDR3 protein: ASRSQGSRDGYT

V gene: TRBV7-9
J gene: TRBJ2-7
CDR3 length: 13
D gene: TRBD2
CDR3 protein: ASSPEPGGRYEQY

V gene: TRBV6-5
J gene: TRBJ2-2
CDR3 length: 12
D gene: -
CDR3 protein: ASSEGVGTGELF

V gene: TRBV2
J gene: TRBJ1-2
CDR3 length: 12
D gene: -
CDR3 protein: ASSERGGSYGYT

V gene: TRBV4-1
J gene: TRBJ2-7
CDR3 length: 10
D gene: -
CDR3 protein: ASSQPAYEQY

V gene: TRBV11-3
J gene: TRBJ2-3
CDR3 length: 12
D gene: TRBD2
CDR3 protein: ASSSGAVTDTQY

V gene: TRBV9
J gene: TRBJ2-3
CDR3 length: 14
D gene: TRBD2
CDR3 protein: ASSATGTSPTDTQY